Below, 21 T cell receptor beta chains from the same sample are listed, as sequenced in a study of T cell responses to AZD1222 COVID-19 vaccine. Data came from immunoSEQ multiplex PCR; TCRdb stores just in-frame clones and leaves some out. The sample holds about 140,000 clones, under 95% seen once. Sequenced here: peripheral blood, sampled on day 0 of AZD1222 vaccination. These receptors were obtained from an adult in good health.

The chain carries TRBV6-5 and TRBJ1-4; unclear D gene. This CDR3 region has 14 residues. Looked up from germline, CDR1 is MNHEY and CDR2 is SVGAGI. The V end lost 5 bases, the J end lost 5 bases, and 12 bases lay between the germline ends. CDR3 DNA: TGTGCCAGCAGTAGCCTCGCGGGAAATGAAAAACTGTTTTTT. Translation: CASSSLAGNEKLFF.

This sequence joins TRBV15 and TRBJ1-2; 8 bases line up with TRBD1. J was trimmed by 0 bases and V by 5 bases; bases with no gene match: 11. This CDR3 has 17 amino acids. Germline V gene sequence: CDR1 LNHNV, CDR2 YYDKDF (reference sequence). The CDR3 bases are TGTGCCACCAGCCCCTTCCGGACAGGGATAGCTAACTATGGCTACACCTTC. Its protein product is CATSPFRTGIANYGYTF.

This chain connects TRBV14 to TRBJ2-1; weak D call: TRBD1 (5 bases). The germline gives CDR1 SGHDN, CDR2 FVKESK. This CDR3 is built from 15 residues. V lost 0 bases to trimming and J lost 5 bases, with 11 bases between them. In nucleotides, the CDR3 is TGTGCCAGCAGCCAAGACAGGGTTATGGACAATGAGCAGTTCTTC. This codes for CASSQDRVMDNEQFF.

The gene calls are TRBV2 and TRBJ2-2, with 9 bases that match TRBD2. There are 15 residues in the CDR3. From germline, CDR1 is SNHLY and CDR2 FYNNEI. Losses at the gene ends were 3 bases for V and 6 bases for J; bases not matched to a gene: 5. This CDR3 reads CASSEGGRAPGELFF. DNA for the CDR3: TGTGCCAGCAGTGAGGGCGGGAGGGCCCCCGGGGAGCTGTTTTTT.

CDR3 amino acids: CASRRGDFDDTQYF. CDR3 DNA sequence: TGTGCCAGCCGGCGGGGGGATTTTGACGATACGCAGTATTTT. The chain recombines TRBV18 with TRBJ2-3; 8 bases are shared with TRBD2. The CDR3 spans 14 residues. Per germline, CDR1 KGHSH and CDR2 LQKENI. Germline trimming cut 8 bases from V and 6 bases from J; bases unmatched to any gene: 10.

The chain has TRBV10-2 and TRBJ1-2; D gene unclear. This CDR3 contains 14 residues. V was shortened by 7 bases and J by 6 bases, with 18 bases between the two germline ends. CDR1 is WSHSY and CDR2 is SAAADI in the germline V gene. Here the CDR3 DNA reads TGCGCCAGCACAAAGTCTTCGGTCGAAAATGGCTACACCTTC. It specifies CASTKSSVENGYTF.

This chain connects TRBV30 to TRBJ2-3; D is ambiguous. This CDR3 is built from 14 residues. V was shortened by 2 bases and J by 1 base, with 10 bases between the two germline ends. Per the germline V gene, CDR1 is GTSNPN and CDR2 is SVGIG (reference sequence). The DNA of the CDR3 is TGTGCCTGGAGTTCCCCTTACCGCACAGATACGCAGTATTTT. Protein sequence: CAWSSPYRTDTQYF. Variable domain in full (rest from reference TRBV30 and TRBJ2-3): SQTIHQWPATLVQPVGSPLSLECTVEGTSNPNLYWYRQAAGRGLQLLFYSVGIGQISSEVPQNLSASRPQDRQFILSSKKLLLSDSGFYLCAWSSPYRTDTQYFGPGTRLTVL.

The chain employs TRBV11-1 and TRBJ1-6, with 9 nucleotides matching TRBD1. Germline assignment: CDR1 SGHAT and CDR2 FQDESV (reference sequence). CDR3 length equals 14 residues. J gave up 10 bases and V 3 bases, and 4 bases lay outside the gene matches. This CDR3 reads CASSFGTGNSPLHF. The CDR3, as DNA: TGTGCCAGCAGCTTCGGGACAGGGAACTCACCCCTCCACTTT. The entire variable domain, with the rest obtained from reference TRBV11-1 and TRBJ1-6, is as follows: EAEVAQSPRYKITEKSQAVAFWCDPISGHATLYWYRQILGQGPELLVQFQDESVVDDSQLPKDRFSAERLKGVDSTLKIQPAELGDSAMYLCASSFGTGNSPLHFGNGTRLTVT.

A few counts support this clone. The J gene is TRBJ1-1, the V gene TRBV6-5; D is perhaps TRBD1 (5 bases). This CDR3 is built from 14 residues. Germline assignment: CDR1 MNHEY and CDR2 SVGAGI. Trimming stripped 2 bases from V and 7 bases from J, with 14 bases between. The CDR3 region is CASSYRGTEFEAFF. The CDR3 nucleotides read TGTGCCAGCAGTTACCGAGGGACGGAGTTTGAAGCTTTCTTT.

The chain has TRBV6-5 and TRBJ2-3; 9 bases map to TRBD1. Germline loops: CDR1 MNHEY, CDR2 SVGAGI. V trimming: 6 bases; J trimming: 3 bases; junction bases outside the gene matches: 7. The CDR3 has 15 amino acids. CDR3 bases: TGTGCCAGCAGCGCCCGGGACAGGGATACAGATACGCAGTATTTT. This translates into CASSARDRDTDTQYF.

This sequence joins TRBV15 and TRBJ1-2; TRBD1 matches 9 bases. The V gene's germline CDR1 is LNHNV and CDR2 YYDKDF (reference sequence). V gave up 2 bases and J gave up 5 bases; unmatched junction bases: 3. This CDR3 contains 14 residues. CDR3 sequence: CATSRMGQGYGYTF. The CDR3 nucleotides are TGTGCCACCAGCAGAATGGGACAGGGTTATGGCTACACCTTC.

The CDR3 DNA follows: TGTGCCACCATGTCCGGCGTTTCCGGGGAGCTGTTTTTT. Translating it yields CATMSGVSGELFF. The chain is built from TRBV15 and TRBJ2-2; D remains unclear. Germline CDR1 LNHNV, CDR2 YYDKDF (reference sequence). CDR3 length equals 13 residues. V was clipped by 7 bases and J by 6 bases, with 12 bases between them.

V and J are TRBV5-1 and TRBJ1-2; 7 bases line up with TRBD1. This CDR3 region has 15 residues. The junction had 10 bases not matched to a gene; V was cut back by 3 bases and J by 5 bases. Germline V lookup: CDR1 SGHRS, CDR2 YFSETQ. The DNA of the CDR3 is TGCGCCAGCAGCTCACAAGGGGGCTCGGGGTATGGCTACACCTTC. It yields the protein CASSSQGGSGYGYTF.

V is TRBV7-8 and J is TRBJ1-3; 10 bases match TRBD1. Per the germline V gene, CDR1 is SGHVS and CDR2 is FQNEAQ. This CDR3 region has 16 residues. V lost 5 bases to trimming and J lost 4 bases; unmatched junction nucleotides: 8. The CDR3 sequence: CASSPRDRGTGNTIYF. CDR3 DNA: TGTGCCAGCAGCCCCCGGGACAGGGGTACCGGAAACACCATATATTTT.

The chain has TRBV5-4 and TRBJ2-5; TRBD1 agrees at 12 bases. The CDR3 is 15 amino acids. With V trimmed by 2 bases and J by 5 bases, 4 bases remained unmatched. Germline V lookup: CDR1 SGHNT, CDR2 YYREEE (reference sequence). The CDR3 nucleotides are TGTGCCAGCAGCTTTGGGACAGGGGGCCGTGAGACCCAGTACTTC. The encoded protein is CASSFGTGGRETQYF. Full variable domain (outside the CDR3, taken from reference TRBV5-4 and TRBJ2-5): ETGVTQSPTHLIKTRGQQVTLRCSSQSGHNTVSWYQQALGQGPQFIFQYYREEENGRGNFPPRFSGLQFPNYSSELNVNALELDDSALYLCASSFGTGGRETQYFGPGTRLLVL.

This chain joins TRBV29-1 and TRBJ2-7, with 10 bases identical to TRBD1. CDR1 and CDR2 from the germline V gene are SQVTM and ANQGSEA. J lost 6 bases, V lost 6 bases, and 8 bases had no gene match. CDR3 length: 13 residues. The CDR3 sequence: CSVAGTGAVEQYF. CDR3 nucleotides: TGCAGCGTAGCCGGGACAGGGGCGGTCGAGCAGTACTTC.

The gene calls are TRBV20-1 and TRBJ2-3; D gene unclear. Per germline, CDR1 DFQATT and CDR2 SNEGSKA (reference sequence). CDR3 length: 11 residues. Between the trimmed V and J ends, which lost 3 bases and 6 bases, there was a span of 7 bases. The CDR3 bases are TGCAGTGCTAGCCCCCGGGATACGCAGTATTTT. Translated, it gives CSASPRDTQYF.

This chain joins TRBV6-5 and TRBJ2-3; possibly TRBD1 for D (6 bases). There are 14 residues in the CDR3. V lost 7 bases, J lost 2 bases, and 13 bases lay in between. From germline, CDR1 is MNHEY and CDR2 SVGAGI. The CDR3 sequence is CASNRARVTDTQYF. The CDR3, as DNA: TGTGCCAGCAACAGGGCTCGGGTCACAGATACGCAGTATTTT.

This chain uses TRBV2 with TRBJ2-7, with D possibly being TRBD1 (6 bases). The V gene's germline CDR1 is SNHLY and CDR2 FYNNEI. Trimming left V 8 bases short and J 2 bases short, with 10 bases between. CDR3 size: 12 residues. The CDR3 loop is CASRDITYEQYF. DNA of the CDR3: TGTGCCAGCCGGGACATAACCTACGAGCAGTACTTC.

In DNA form, the CDR3 reads TGTGCCAGCAGCCAGGGTCGGGTTGAAGCTTTCTTT. Translation gives CASSQGRVEAFF. The genes are TRBV16 and TRBJ1-1; D gene ambiguous. Between the trimmed V and J ends, which lost 3 bases and 7 bases, there was a span of 9 bases. This CDR3 spans 12 amino acids. Germline V gives CDR1 KGHSY, CDR2 FQNENV. The whole variable domain, filled in from reference TRBV16 and TRBJ1-1, reads GEEVAQTPKHLVRGEGQKAKLYCAPIKGHSYVFWYQQVLKNEFKFLISFQNENVFDETGMPKERFSAKCLPNSPCSLEIQATKLEDSAVYFCASSQGRVEAFFGQGTRLTVV.

CDR3 residues: CASAAIARGPEKLFF. The CDR3 nucleotides read TGTGCCAGCGCAGCCATAGCCAGGGGGCCTGAAAAACTGTTTTTT. The chain carries TRBV3-1 (or the pseudogene TRBV3-2) and TRBJ1-4; 8 positions match TRBD1. The CDR3 covers 15 residues. Germline V gene lookup returns CDR1 LGHDT and CDR2 YNNKEL (reference sequence). V dropped 8 bases and J dropped 7; count of bases not matched to a gene: 12.